This passage covers 25 T cell receptor beta chains from one sample sequenced in a study of T cell repertoires in cytomegalovirus infection. TCRdb reprocessed the reads with MiXCR, giving one entry per CDR3 protein. The sample shows over 250,000 distinct CDR3 sequences, roughly 21% of them seen only once. Antigen specificity for these receptors is unknown. The sequenced sample was cultured PBMCs, obtained from culture after CMV antigen stimulation. The origin of the receptors is a human donor in good health (CMV status not recorded). Some clones in this sample may be carry-over from other donors' samples.

The chain is built from TRBV7-3 and TRBJ2-2, with TRBD2 identical over 7 bases. The CDR3 sequence is 17 residues long. The trim removed 2 bases at V and 0 bases at J, leaving 6 bases unmatched. Germline V gene data show CDR1 as SGHTA and CDR2 as FQGTGA. DNA of the CDR3: TGTGCCAGCAGCTTATGGGGGGGGGTCGCGAACACCGGGGAGCTGTTTTTT. Amino acid sequence: CASSLWGGVANTGELFF.

The chain uses TRBV6-2 or TRBV6-3 and TRBJ2-2, with D unresolved. The CDR3 totals 14 residues. V was shortened by 1 base and J by 1 base, with 4 bases between the two germline ends. Germline CDR1 reads MNHEY; CDR2 reads SVGEGT. The CDR3 coding sequence is TGTGCCAGCAGTTACTTGGAGAACACCGGGGAGCTGTTTTTT. Amino acid sequence: CASSYLENTGELFF.

The V gene is TRBV24-1, the J gene TRBJ2-1; D perhaps matches TRBD2 (6 bases). CDR3 length equals 14 residues. From germline, CDR1 is KGHDR and CDR2 SFDVKD. V was shortened by 9 bases and J by 8 bases, with 19 bases between the two germline ends. CDR3 DNA sequence: TGTGCCACCTCGCCCCTCGGGGGTGGCGATGAGCAGTTCTTC. This translates into CATSPLGGGDEQFF.

This clonotype was detected once. CDR3 nucleotides: TGCGCCAGCAGCCAAGCGCCAGGAGCGGCTCAGCCCCAGCATTTT. Translation gives CASSQAPGAAQPQHF. The chain combines TRBV4-1 with TRBJ1-5; D ambiguous. The V gene's germline CDR1 is MGHRA and CDR2 YSYEKL. CDR3 length: 15 amino acids. V was trimmed by 1 base and J by 6 bases, leaving 13 bases between them.

This chain joins TRBV25-1 and TRBJ2-1, with TRBD2 matching over 7 bases. V was clipped by 3 bases and J by 7 bases; unmatched bases: 12. The CDR3 sequence is 16 residues long. The germline V gene has CDR1 MGHDK and CDR2 SYGVNS. The CDR3 bases are TGTGCCAGCAGTGACCGAGTCCTTTCGGGAGGTAATGAGCAGTTCTTC. Encoded protein: CASSDRVLSGGNEQFF.

Many counts were recorded for this clonotype. The V and J genes are TRBV7-2 and TRBJ2-2, with 9 bases fitting TRBD2. The CDR3 extends over 16 amino acids. Trimming at V came to 2 bases and at J to 2 bases, leaving 3 bases not matched to a gene. Looked up from germline, CDR1 is SGHTA and CDR2 is FQGNSA. The CDR3 bases are TGTGCCAGCAGCTTAACTAGCGGGCCAAACACCGGGGAGCTGTTTTTT. Its protein product is CASSLTSGPNTGELFF.

This clonotype was counted ten times or more. The chain uses TRBV11-2 and TRBJ1-2, with D unresolved. Looked up from germline, CDR1 is SGHAT and CDR2 is FQNNGV. The CDR3 contains 12 residues. V lost 2 bases and J lost 5, with 6 bases in between. The CDR3 loop reads CASSLTPYGYTF. CDR3 DNA: TGTGCCAGCAGCTTAACTCCTTATGGCTACACCTTC.

The table lists this clonotype with a few counts. The V gene is TRBV4-3, the J gene TRBJ2-1, with D unclear. The V and J ends lost 0 bases and 10 bases respectively, with 7 bases between them. There are 12 residues in the CDR3. CDR1 and CDR2 from the germline V gene are LGHNA and YSLEER. As DNA, the CDR3 is TGCGCCAGCAGCCAAGAGAAAGGGGAGCAGTTCTTC. Its protein product is CASSQEKGEQFF.

The V call is TRBV18, the J call TRBJ2-2; 10 bases agree with TRBD2. V trimming: 1 base; J trimming: 5 bases; junction bases outside the gene matches: 7. The germline gives CDR1 KGHSH, CDR2 LQKENI. CDR3 length: 17 amino acids. This chain's CDR3 is CASSPLVAGGSTGELFF. CDR3 DNA sequence: TGTGCCAGCTCACCACTCGTAGCGGGAGGAAGTACCGGGGAGCTGTTTTTT. Based on the CDR3 plus reference TRBV18 and TRBJ2-2, the full variable domain is NAGVMQNPRHLVRRRGQEARLRCSPMKGHSHVYWYRQLPEEGLKFMVYLQKENIIDESGMPKERFSAEFPKEGPSILRIQQVVRGDSAAYFCASSPLVAGGSTGELFFGEGSRLTVL.

This clonotype was picked up a small number of times. CDR3 DNA sequence: TGTGCCAGCAGGAAGCCAGCGGGAGAAGGCAAAAACATTCAGTACTTC. Its translation: CASRKPAGEGKNIQYF. The chain couples TRBV2 to TRBJ2-4; 8 nucleotides agree with TRBD2. The CDR3 runs to 16 residues. V shed 6 bases and J 3 bases; nucleotides not matched to a gene: 10. Germline CDR1 reads SNHLY; CDR2 reads FYNNEI.

This clonotype has a handful of counts. The V call is TRBV5-4, the J call TRBJ2-1, with TRBD1 matching 7 bases. After removal of 4 bases from V and 7 bases from J, the junction contained 5 bases not matched to a gene. CDR1 is SGHNT, CDR2 YYREEE, per germline (reference sequence). The CDR3 runs to 13 residues. The CDR3 loop is CASSPRTGNEQFF. The CDR3, as DNA: TGTGCCAGCAGCCCCCGGACAGGAAATGAGCAGTTCTTC. Full variable domain (rest looked up from reference TRBV5-4 and TRBJ2-1): ETGVTQSPTHLIKTRGQQVTLRCSSQSGHNTVSWYQQALGQGPQFIFQYYREEENGRGNFPPRFSGLQFPNYSSELNVNALELDDSALYLCASSPRTGNEQFFGPGTRLTVL.

This clonotype was detected a few times. This chain joins TRBV11-2 and TRBJ2-2; D gene ambiguous. In germline, CDR1 is SGHAT, CDR2 FQNNGV. CDR3 size: 15 residues. The ends were cut back, 3 bases at V and 3 bases at J, with 11 bases in the middle. The CDR3 coding sequence is TGTGCCAGCAGCTTTGGAGAACTTCACACCGGGGAGCTGTTTTTT. Protein product: CASSFGELHTGELFF.

The CDR3 DNA reads as TGTGCCACCAGTGACCCTCCCCCAGGGGGACGGTATGGCTACACCTTC. Translation: CATSDPPPGGRYGYTF. The chain uses TRBV24-1 and TRBJ1-2; the match to TRBD1 covers 7 bases. Trimming removed 4 bases from V and 5 bases from J; junction bases left unmatched: 12. CDR3 length equals 16 residues. Germline CDR1 KGHDR, CDR2 SFDVKD.

As regards this clonotype: A much bigger clone sits one base away, suggesting this may be a read error. The gene calls are TRBV7-6 and TRBJ2-3; the match to TRBD2 covers 8 bases. CDR3 length equals 14 residues. From germline, CDR1 is SGHVS and CDR2 FNYEAQ. With 4 bases clipped from V and 1 base from J, the junction kept 1 base outside the gene matches. The CDR3 spells CASSSLAGTDTQYF. The CDR3 DNA reads TGTGCCAGCAGCTCACTAGCGGGCACAGATACGCAGTATTTT.

The V and J genes are TRBV4-1 and TRBJ1-1, with a possible D match to TRBD1 (6 bases). The CDR3 runs to 13 residues. Between the trimmed V and J ends, which lost 4 bases and 11 bases, there was a span of 17 bases. In germline, CDR1 is MGHRA, CDR2 YSYEKL. In DNA form, the CDR3 reads TGCGCCAGCAGCCGGGTCAGGGGAGGGGACGCTTTCTTT. Encoded protein: CASSRVRGGDAFF.

V gene TRBV7-2 combines with J gene TRBJ1-1; D may be TRBD1 (5 bases). The V end lost 6 bases, the J end lost 5 bases, and 16 bases lay between the germline ends. Germline V CDR1 and CDR2: SGHTA, FQGNSA. This CDR3 is built from 14 residues. The CDR3 reads CASSPQYRMTEAFF. The CDR3 DNA follows: TGTGCCAGCAGTCCACAATACAGGATGACTGAAGCTTTCTTT.

The chain has TRBV12-3 or TRBV12-4 and TRBJ2-5; 13 nucleotides line up with TRBD2. This CDR3 spans 17 amino acids. V gave up 3 bases and J gave up 5 bases; unmatched junction bases: 9. CDR3 protein: CASSFPLAGGKGETQYF. Here the CDR3 DNA reads TGTGCCAGCAGTTTCCCACTAGCGGGAGGGAAGGGGGAGACCCAGTACTTC.

The chain uses TRBV6-5 and TRBJ1-1, with D hard to call. V lost 0 bases, J lost 3 bases, and 11 bases lay in between. The CDR3 length is 15 residues. Germline V lookup: CDR1 MNHEY, CDR2 SVGAGI. DNA for the CDR3: TGTGCCAGCAGTTACTCCGGCGGGTTGGACACTGAAGCTTTCTTT. As protein: CASSYSGGLDTEAFF.

This clonotype was recorded at least ten times. The chain uses TRBV5-4 and TRBJ2-1, with 16 bases aligning to TRBD2. CDR3 length equals 17 residues. With V trimmed by 3 bases and J by 6 bases, 6 bases remained unmatched. The germline V gene has CDR1 SGHNT and CDR2 YYREEE (reference sequence). This CDR3 is CASSSGLAGGVGNEQFF. The CDR3 coding sequence is TGTGCCAGCAGCTCGGGACTAGCGGGAGGGGTGGGCAATGAGCAGTTCTTC.

This chain joins TRBV6-5 and TRBJ1-4; tentative D call: TRBD1 (5 bases). The CDR3 runs 14 residues. Looked up from germline, CDR1 is MNHEY and CDR2 is SVGAGI. V gave up 6 bases and J gave up 7 bases, with 15 bases separating them. CDR3 nucleotides: TGTGCCAGCAGATCTGGGGGGTCTGGTGAAAAACTGTTTTTT. It specifies CASRSGGSGEKLFF.

This clonotype was recorded many times. J is TRBJ2-3 and V is TRBV7-6; TRBD1 aligns across 9 bases. CDR1 is SGHVS, CDR2 FNYEAQ, per germline. Germline trimming cut 2 bases from V and 3 bases from J; bases unmatched to any gene: 6. The CDR3 has 16 residues. CDR3 in amino acids: CASSLINGQGTDTQYF. CDR3 coding DNA: TGTGCCAGCAGCTTAATAAATGGACAGGGGACAGATACGCAGTATTTT.

J is TRBJ1-3 and V is TRBV28; maybe TRBD1 (5 bases). CDR1 is MDHEN and CDR2 is SYDVKM in the germline V gene. Trimming removed 7 bases from V and 1 base from J, with 20 bases in between. There are 17 residues in the CDR3. CDR3 in amino acids: CASTTNGAFTSGNTIYF. CDR3 in DNA: TGTGCCAGCACTACGAATGGGGCATTTACTTCTGGAAACACCATATATTTT.

The chain couples TRBV6-2 or TRBV6-3 to TRBJ1-5, with 8 bases fitting TRBD1. The CDR3 extends over 14 amino acids. Germline V gene sequence: CDR1 MNHEY, CDR2 SVGEGT. Trimming at V came to 6 bases and at J to 1 base, leaving 2 bases not matched to a gene. The DNA of the CDR3 is TGTGCCAGCAGACAGGGGGTAAGCAATCAGCCCCAGCATTTT. Amino acid sequence: CASRQGVSNQPQHF.

This clonotype was recorded many times. CDR3 amino acids: CASSLQGGDEQYF. The CDR3 DNA follows: TGTGCCAGCAGCCTCCAGGGAGGGGACGAGCAGTACTTC. The V call is TRBV7-2, the J call TRBJ2-7, with 7 bases matching TRBD2. This CDR3 region has 13 residues. The ends lost 5 bases at V and 5 bases at J; junction bases unmatched: 6. Looked up from germline, CDR1 is SGHTA and CDR2 is FQGNSA.

V usage is TRBV7-3 and J usage is TRBJ2-5; perhaps D is TRBD1 or TRBD2 (5 bases each). This CDR3 contains 15 residues. Deletions cut 5 bases from V and 4 bases from J, with 17 bases between. From germline, CDR1 is SGHTA and CDR2 FQGTGA. The CDR3 loop reads CASSLTGLVGETQYF. Here the CDR3 DNA reads TGTGCCAGCAGCCTGACGGGGCTAGTCGGAGAGACCCAGTACTTC.